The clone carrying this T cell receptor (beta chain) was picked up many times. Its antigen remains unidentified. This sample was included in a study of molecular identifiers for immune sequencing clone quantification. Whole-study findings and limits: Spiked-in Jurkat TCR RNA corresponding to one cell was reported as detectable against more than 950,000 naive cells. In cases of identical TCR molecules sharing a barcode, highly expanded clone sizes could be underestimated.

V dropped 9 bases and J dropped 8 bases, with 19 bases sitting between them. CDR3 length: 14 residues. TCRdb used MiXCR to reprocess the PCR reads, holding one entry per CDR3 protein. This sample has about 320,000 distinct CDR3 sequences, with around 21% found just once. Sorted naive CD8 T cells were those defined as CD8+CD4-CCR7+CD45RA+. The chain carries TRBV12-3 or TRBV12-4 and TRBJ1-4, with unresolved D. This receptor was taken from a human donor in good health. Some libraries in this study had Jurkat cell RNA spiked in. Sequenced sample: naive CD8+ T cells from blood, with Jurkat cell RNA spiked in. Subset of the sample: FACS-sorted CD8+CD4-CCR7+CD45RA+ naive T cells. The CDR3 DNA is TGTGCCAGGAATAGTCGTTGGGTTCCGGAAAAACTGTTTTTT. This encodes CARNSRWVPEKLFF.